Listed below are T cell receptor beta chains from one sample, sequenced in a study of identical twins. TCRdb used MiXCR to reprocess the 5' RACE reads, holding one entry per CDR3 protein. This sample has a few hundred thousand distinct CDR3 sequences, with approximately 18% found just once. The sample comprised naive T cells sorted from blood. Every receptor here comes from a man aged 45-60 years in good health. CDR3s include the opening cysteine and the closing phenylalanine or tryptophan. The D gene is left open where the match is weak. Rows may omit the clone size; those that give it use once, few, many or a size class.

size,J,D,V,DNA,CDR3
-,TRBJ2-1,TRBD1,TRBV12-3/TRBV12-4,TGTGCCAGCAGTTATACAGGGGGTGAGCAGTTCTTC,CASSYTGGEQFF
few,TRBJ1-2,TRBD1,TRBV3-1,TGTGCCAGCAGCCAACAGACAGGGTTTGGCTACACCTTC,CASSQQTGFGYTF
once,TRBJ2-1,-,TRBV10-2,TGCGCCAGCAGTGAGGAGCGATACAATGAGCAGTTCTTC,CASSEERYNEQFF
-,TRBJ2-3,TRBD1,TRBV3-1,TGTGCCAGCAGCCAAGGAGGACAGGGCGATACGCAGTATTTT,CASSQGGQGDTQYF
few,TRBJ1-5,TRBD1,TRBV5-1,TGCGCCAGCAGCTTGACAGGGGTTCAGCCCCAGCATTTT,CASSLTGVQPQHF
-,TRBJ2-4,-,TRBV30,TGTGCCTGGAGTGTTAAGGGCCGAGCCAAAAACATTCAGTACTTC,CAWSVKGRAKNIQYF
many,TRBJ2-5,-,TRBV18,TGTGCCAGCTCACTAAACCCACCAGCGGTTCAAGAGACCCAGTACTTC,CASSLNPPAVQETQYF
-,TRBJ2-3,TRBD2,TRBV9,TGTGCCAGCAGCGCAGCGGGAGGCCGGCCAGATACGCAGTATTTT,CASSAAGGRPDTQYF
many,TRBJ2-1,-,TRBV7-3,TGTGCCAGCAGCTTATACGTGGGAACCTACAATGAGCAGTTCTTC,CASSLYVGTYNEQFF
-,TRBJ2-3,-,TRBV7-8,TGTGCCAGCCGTTATTATTTGACAGATACGCAGTATTTT,CASRYYLTDTQYF
few,TRBJ2-3,-,TRBV25-1,TGTGCCACCAGTAGGGGGGGCGTGACAGATACGCAGTATTTT,CATSRGGVTDTQYF
-,TRBJ2-1,-,TRBV6-5,TGTGCCAGCAGTTACTCGGTCCCAAGGGGGGGCGGTGAGCAGTTCTTC,CASSYSVPRGGGEQFF
few,TRBJ1-5,-,TRBV2,TGTGCCAGCAGTGAAGGGGCGGGGGGCCGCAATCAGCCCCAGCATTTT,CASSEGAGGRNQPQHF
-,TRBJ2-7,-,TRBV28,TGTGCCAGCAGCTTAAGGACAGACAGCTCCTACGAGCAGTACTTC,CASSLRTDSSYEQYF
few,TRBJ2-7,TRBD2,TRBV5-6,TGTGCCAGCAGCAAGAGACTAGCGGGAGGGTACGAGCAGTACTTC,CASSKRLAGGYEQYF
many,TRBJ2-1,TRBD2,TRBV24-1,TGTGCCACCAGTGACCCCGGGACTAGCGGGAGTTCCTACAATGAGCAGTTCTTC,CATSDPGTSGSSYNEQFF
-,TRBJ2-1,-,TRBV12-3/TRBV12-4,TGTGCCACCAGCATTAGGGCCGAGGATGAGCAGTTCTTC,CATSIRAEDEQFF
-,TRBJ2-6,TRBD2,TRBV20-1,TGCAGTGCTAGTCGACTAGCGGGAGGGCCTGGGGCCAACGTCCTGACTTTC,CSASRLAGGPGANVLTF
few,TRBJ1-2,TRBD1,TRBV27,TGTGCCAGCAGTTTCGTGGTTCCGGGACAGGGAAAGGCAGGCTACACCTTC,CASSFVVPGQGKAGYTF
many,TRBJ1-2,TRBD1,TRBV30,TGTGCCTGGAGTTCGTCTATACAGGGGCTCTATGGCTACACCTTC,CAWSSSIQGLYGYTF
few,TRBJ2-5,-,TRBV7-2,TGTGCCAGCAGCTTCGCCGGTACCCAAGAGACCCAGTACTTC,CASSFAGTQETQYF
many,TRBJ2-4,-,TRBV20-1,TGCAGTGCAGCACAGGGATCGGCCAAAAACATTCAGTACTTC,CSAAQGSAKNIQYF
many,TRBJ1-2,-,TRBV4-3,TGCGCCAGCAGCCAAGAGGTCAACAGGGCTTTCTATGGCTACACCTTC,CASSQEVNRAFYGYTF
many,TRBJ2-2,-,TRBV10-3,TGTGCCATCAGTGAGTCTCCCCAGGTACCGAACACCGGGGAGCTGTTTTTT,CAISESPQVPNTGELFF
few,TRBJ2-7,-,TRBV5-6,TGTGCCAGCAGCTTAGGTGTAACGGAGCAGTACTTC,CASSLGVTEQYF